This T cell receptor (beta chain) came from a study of blood T cell repertoires in COVID-19. Overall study context: T cells, B-cell-depleted T cells, or PBMCs supplied cDNA or gDNA.

The germline V gene encodes CDR1 KGHSH and CDR2 LQKENI. The CDR3 totals 15 residues. The V end was cut by 6 bases, the J end by 8 bases, with 17 bases between. TCRdb keeps only in-frame clones here, not all; method: immunoSEQ multiplex PCR. The sample holds 150,000 to 200,000 clones; roughly 82% are singletons and the top ten take more than 4%. The study recruited people aged roughly 18 to 95 years across about 25 US areas. Cohort placement rested on clinical history that participants reported themselves. This chain uses TRBV18 with TRBJ1-6; D gene unclear. Input material: PBMCs or T cells enriched from blood (not recorded which). The origin of this receptor is an older woman with acute COVID-19. CDR3 in amino acids: CASSLGVQEYSPLHF. In DNA, the CDR3 is TGTGCCAGCTCCCTCGGGGTCCAGGAGTATTCACCCCTCCACTTT.